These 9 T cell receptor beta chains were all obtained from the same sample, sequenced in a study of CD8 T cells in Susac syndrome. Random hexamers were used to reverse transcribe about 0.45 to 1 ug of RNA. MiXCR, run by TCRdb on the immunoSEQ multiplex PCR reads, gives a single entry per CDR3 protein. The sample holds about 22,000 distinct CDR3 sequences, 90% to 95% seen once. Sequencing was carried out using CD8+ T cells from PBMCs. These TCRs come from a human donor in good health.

The DNA of the CDR3 is TGTGCCAGTTCGTTGCCCAGTGGCGAGCAGTTCTTC. Translation gives CASSLPSGEQFF. The chain has TRBV6-4 and TRBJ2-1; D gene uncertain. This CDR3 comprises 12 residues. Germline loops: CDR1 MRHNA, CDR2 SNTAGT. Trimming cost V 9 bases and J 10 bases, with 16 bases left between them.

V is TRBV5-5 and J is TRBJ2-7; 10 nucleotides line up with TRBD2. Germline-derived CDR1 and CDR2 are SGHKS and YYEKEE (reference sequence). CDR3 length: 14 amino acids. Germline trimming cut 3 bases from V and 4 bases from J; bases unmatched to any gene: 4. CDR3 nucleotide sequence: TGTGCCAGCAGCTATCAGCGGGGGGGGTACGAGCAGTACTTC. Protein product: CASSYQRGGYEQYF.

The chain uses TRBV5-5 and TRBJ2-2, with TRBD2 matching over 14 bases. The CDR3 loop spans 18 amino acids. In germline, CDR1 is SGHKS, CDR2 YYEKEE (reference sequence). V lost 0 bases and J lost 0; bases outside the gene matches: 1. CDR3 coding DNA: TGTGCCAGCAGCTTGGGACTAGCGGGGGGGCCGAACACCGGGGAGCTGTTTTTT. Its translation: CASSLGLAGGPNTGELFF.

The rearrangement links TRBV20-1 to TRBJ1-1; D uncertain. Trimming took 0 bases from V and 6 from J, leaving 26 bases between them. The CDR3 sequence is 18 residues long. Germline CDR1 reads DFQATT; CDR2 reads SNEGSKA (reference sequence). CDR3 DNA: TGCAGTGCTAGAGATCTTGGGGAAAGGACGCTTAGAGACGCTGAAGCTTTCTTT. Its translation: CSARDLGERTLRDAEAFF.

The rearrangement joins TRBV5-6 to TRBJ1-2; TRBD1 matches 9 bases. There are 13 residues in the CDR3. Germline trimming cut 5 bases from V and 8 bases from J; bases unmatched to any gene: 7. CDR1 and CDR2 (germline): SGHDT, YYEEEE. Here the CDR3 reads CASSWGTGRGYTF. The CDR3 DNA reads TGTGCCAGCAGTTGGGGGACAGGGAGAGGCTACACCTTC.

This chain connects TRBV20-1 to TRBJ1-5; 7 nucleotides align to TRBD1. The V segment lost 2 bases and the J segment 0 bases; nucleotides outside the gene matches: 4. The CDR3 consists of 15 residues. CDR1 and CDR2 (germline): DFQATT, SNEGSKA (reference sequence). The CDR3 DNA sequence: TGCAGTGCTAGATTAGACAGGGATAGCAATCAGCCCCAGCATTTT. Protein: CSARLDRDSNQPQHF.

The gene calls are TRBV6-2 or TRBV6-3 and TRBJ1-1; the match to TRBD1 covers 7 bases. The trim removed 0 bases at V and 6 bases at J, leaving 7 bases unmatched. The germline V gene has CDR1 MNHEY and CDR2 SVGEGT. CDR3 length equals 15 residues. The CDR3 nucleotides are TGTGCCAGCAGTTACTCAGAACAGGGGAGGCCTGAAGCTTTCTTT. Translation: CASSYSEQGRPEAFF.

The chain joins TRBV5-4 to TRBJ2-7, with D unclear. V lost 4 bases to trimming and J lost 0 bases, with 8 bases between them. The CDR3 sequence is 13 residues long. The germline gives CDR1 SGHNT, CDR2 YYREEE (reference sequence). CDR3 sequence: CASSPRDSYEQYF. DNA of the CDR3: TGTGCCAGCAGCCCTAGGGACTCCTACGAGCAGTACTTC.

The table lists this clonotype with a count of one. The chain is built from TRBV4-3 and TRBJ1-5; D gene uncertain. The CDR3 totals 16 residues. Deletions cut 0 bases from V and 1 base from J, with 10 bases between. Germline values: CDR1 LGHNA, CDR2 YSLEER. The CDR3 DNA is TGCGCCAGCAGCCAAGACTCCTTTGGGAGCAATCAGCCCCAGCATTTT. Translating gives CASSQDSFGSNQPQHF.